Given below is one TCR beta chain in context. Its specificity is not known. These data are taken from a study of response to subunit inactivated influenza vaccine. Findings and limits, study-wide: Authors suggested that a seasonal influenza vaccination recruits few new T cells each time.

The CDR3 runs to 14 residues. The germline V and J ends were trimmed by 5 bases and 3 bases, with 14 bases remaining between them. Germline CDR1 is SGHTA and CDR2 is FQGNSA. TCRdb used MiXCR to reprocess the RT-PCR reads, holding one entry per CDR3 protein. The repertoire holds 450,000 to 700,000 distinct CDR3 sequences, with 11% to 15% as singletons. This receptor was taken from a man aged 50 to 59 who received an inactivated influenza vaccine. The chain recombines TRBV7-2 with TRBJ2-7, with D possibly matching TRBD1 (5 bases). Sequencing used PBMCs from blood, obtained 11 to 12 days after vaccination. CDR3 protein: CASSPPTAVYEQYF. CDR3 DNA: TGTGCCAGCAGCCCCCCGACAGCAGTCTACGAGCAGTACTTC.